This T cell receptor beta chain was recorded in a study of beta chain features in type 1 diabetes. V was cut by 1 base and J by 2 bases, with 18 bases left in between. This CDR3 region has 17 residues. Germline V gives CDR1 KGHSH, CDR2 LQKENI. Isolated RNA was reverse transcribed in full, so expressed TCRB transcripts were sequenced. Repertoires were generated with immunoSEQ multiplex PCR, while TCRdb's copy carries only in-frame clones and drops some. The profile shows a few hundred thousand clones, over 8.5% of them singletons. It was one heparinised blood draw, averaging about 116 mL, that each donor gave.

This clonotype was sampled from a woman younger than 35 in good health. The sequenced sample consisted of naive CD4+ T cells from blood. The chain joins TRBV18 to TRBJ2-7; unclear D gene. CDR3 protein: CASSPRLARNLTYEQYF. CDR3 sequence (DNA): TGTGCCAGCTCACCACGGTTGGCCAGAAACCTTACCTACGAGCAGTACTTC.